The TCR beta chain under discussion was sequenced for a study of T cells in Graves' hyperthyroidism and ophthalmopathy (dated by TCRdb to the late 2010s). About the study as a whole: Peripheral blood was sampled at the time of initial diagnosis, prior to any treatment. In roughly six Graves' hyperthyroidism patients, the study also compared T-cell repertoires from thyroid tissue with T-cell repertoires from blood. Whether ophthalmopathy could be predicted prospectively was tested in an independent validation cohort made up of 18 hyperthyroidism patients plus 17 patients who later progressed to ophthalmopathy. After blood sampling, hyperthyroidism patients were treated with methimazole at a starting dose of 30 mg daily, and ophthalmopathy patients were treated with high-dose intravenous methylprednisolone. For training and testing, the 110 or so patients in the discovery cohort were randomly divided in a 7:3 ratio. The paper describes TCR Vbeta CDR3 sequencing of 135 peripheral blood samples, made up of some 42 ophthalmopathy patients, roughly 75 hyperthyroidism patients and some 17 progressor patients. A discovery cohort of roughly 96 patients, 43 with Graves' ophthalmopathy and fewer than 65 with stable Graves' hyperthyroidism, was used to find distinguishing TCR V-J signatures.

Stable Graves' hyperthyroidism was defined as the absence of progression to ophthalmopathy over 18 months of follow-up. Hyperthyroidism patients were aged 18 to 65 years and newly diagnosed, with disease duration of less than 2 months. The study excluded patients with uncontrolled infections, other autoimmune diseases, pregnancy or lactation. Diagnoses were established on the basis of clinical symptoms, serum thyroxine and TRAb, thyroid ultrasound, and orbital computed tomography. Ficoll-Paque density gradient centrifugation was used to isolate PBMCs from approximately 11 ml of fresh peripheral blood. Total RNA was extracted with Trizol reagent, and quality was checked on an Agilent 2100 Bioanalyzer. A note on this clonotype: What antigen it recognizes has not been identified. There are no base qualities to consult, and no much larger clone falls within one base.

What the authors observed across the whole study: In cross-validation, a model built on a 13 V-J signature told ophthalmopathy apart from stable hyperthyroidism with just under 90% sensitivity and approximately 81% specificity, and in testing the same model reached 80%/75%. Most expanded thyroid clonotypes (frequency above 0.001) were also detected in blood, suggesting blood repertoires may reflect thyroid immune responses. In validation, the model predicted progression to ophthalmopathy a median of roughly 6.1 months before onset, with 65% to 71% sensitivity and about 72% specificity. No statistical method was used to fix the sample size in advance, and group allocation was not hidden from the investigators.

The TCR beta CDR3 regions were amplified from the RNA transcripts. The first round of RT-PCR for the TCR CDR3 was performed with the HTBI primer set and the Qiagen OneStep RT-PCR kit. The libraries were constructed in a second round of multiplex PCR and then size-selected and purified. Paired-end sequencing of the libraries was performed with 100 bp reads on an Illumina HiSeq2000. As for how the authors treated the data: Raw data were processed with SOAPnuke, discarding reads with adapters, uncalled bases, mean Phred below 15, or no exact constant-primer or identifier match. High-quality paired reads were merged using COPE v1.2.5, and each unique nucleotide sequence was defined as a clonotype. MiTCR v1.1 was used to align the clonotypes against IMGT TRBV, TRBD and TRBJ reference segments. Only V-J combinations with frequency above 0.0001, covering 99% to 99.2% of repertoires, were analysed. A TCS score was defined as the ratio between F50 (clonal expansion) and ExV (chaos), using BLOSUM62-based TCRdist between CDR3 peptides within each V-J. Welch's t-statistics and random forest reduced 514 V-J features to 13, which were used in a naive Bayes classifier (R e1071). TCRdb's own reprocessing of the public reads used fastp at Q25 and MiXCR and kept productive beta chains. Every entry covers one CDR3 protein and lists the most common genes and DNA from its rows. TCRdb's processing, not the authors' own work, is the source of the V and J calls. For this sample there are hundreds of thousands of distinct CDR3 sequences; 11% to 15% appear just once. The leading ten clones occupy around 13% of the sample.

V was cut back by 1 base and J by 2 bases, leaving a gap of 12 bases between them. The germline V gene provides CDR1 MGHRA and CDR2 YSYEKL. The CDR3 contains 15 residues, cysteine and phenylalanine counted. Only CDR3 DNA remains: 45 bases, in frame from the first base. This TCR derives from a woman in her 40s with Graves' hyperthyroidism. The rearranged chain carries TRBV4-1 and TRBJ2-7; TRBD2 is perhaps the D gene, given 5 matching bases. Input material: blood. The nucleotide sequence is TGCGCCAGCAGCCAAGCCCCTGAGGGCGCCTACGAGCAGTACTTC. Its product reads: CASSQAPEGAYEQYF.